The rows below give T cell receptor beta chains drawn from one sample of a study of CD8+CD57+ T cells in acquired aplastic anemia. TCRdb ran MiXCR on the reads and lists one entry per CDR3 protein. Of 150,000 to 200,000 distinct CDR3 sequences in the sample, about half are singletons; the top ten hold around 2.9%. Sample: sorted CD4+, CD8+, or CD8+CD57+ T cells (not recorded which) from PBMCs. These receptors were obtained from a human donor in good health. CDR3s include the opening cysteine and the closing phenylalanine or tryptophan. The order of the fields is J gene, V gene, CDR3 length, clone size, D gene, CDR3 protein, CDR3 DNA. D genes are given only for firm matches. Only some rows state a clone size, as once, few, many or a class for expanded clones.

>TRBJ2-2|TRBV12-3/TRBV12-4|17|NA|NA
CASRPSGTRVNTGELFF
TGTGCCAGCCGTCCCTCCGGGACAAGAGTAAACACCGGGGAGCTGTTTTTT
>TRBJ2-7|TRBV20-1|14|once|TRBD1
CSAPSGTGAYEQYF
TGCAGTGCCCCATCCGGGACAGGGGCCTACGAGCAGTACTTC
>TRBJ1-5|TRBV24-1|18|many|NA
CATSDSRGAKYSNQPQHF
TGTGCCACCAGTGATTCCCGGGGGGCGAAATATAGCAATCAGCCCCAGCATTTT
>TRBJ2-3|TRBV10-3|17|NA|TRBD2
CAISESAGGGRADTQYF
TGTGCCATCAGTGAGTCTGCGGGAGGAGGAAGAGCAGATACGCAGTATTTT
>TRBJ2-2|TRBV7-3|14|many|TRBD2
CASSGGTSHGELFF
TGTGCCAGCAGCGGCGGGACTAGCCACGGGGAGCTGTTTTTT
>TRBJ1-4|TRBV15|14|NA|NA
CATSSGGVNEKLFF
TGTGCCACCAGCAGTGGGGGGGTGAACGAAAAACTGTTTTTT
>TRBJ2-3|TRBV7-9|14|many|TRBD2
CASRIGEGSDTQYF
TGTGCCAGCAGGATTGGGGAGGGCTCAGATACGCAGTATTTT
>TRBJ2-7|TRBV7-2|15|NA|NA
CASSLQRYRSYEQYF
TGTGCCAGCAGCTTACAGCGGTACCGCTCCTACGAGCAGTACTTC
>TRBJ1-1|TRBV29-1|14|NA|NA
CSVAVRPEDTEAFF
TGCAGCGTTGCGGTCCGTCCAGAGGACACTGAAGCTTTCTTT
>TRBJ2-3|TRBV25-1|13|NA|NA
CASSEVGTDTQYF
TGTGCCAGCAGTGAAGTGGGCACAGATACGCAGTATTTT
>TRBJ1-6|TRBV9|12|NA|NA
CASSVSGSPLHF
TGTGCCAGCAGCGTTTCCGGTTCACCCCTCCACTTT
>TRBJ2-1|TRBV11-2|18|few|TRBD2
CASSLGGWSSGSKNEQFF
TGTGCCAGCAGCTTAGGAGGGTGGTCTAGCGGGAGTAAAAATGAGCAGTTCTTC
>TRBJ2-1|TRBV7-8|14|many|TRBD2
CASSRKREEREQFF
TGTGCCAGCAGCAGAAAGCGGGAGGAACGGGAGCAGTTCTTC
>TRBJ2-3|TRBV9|16|many|TRBD2
CASSQSSGRGIDTQYF
TGTGCCAGCAGCCAGTCAAGCGGGAGAGGTATAGATACGCAGTATTTT
>TRBJ1-3|TRBV9|14|few|NA
CASSLRSSGNTIYF
TGTGCCAGCAGTCTCAGGAGCTCTGGAAACACCATATATTTT
>TRBJ2-5|TRBV2|13|many|NA
CASRRDTDFPQYF
TGTGCCAGCAGAAGGGACACCGACTTTCCCCAGTACTTC
>TRBJ2-1|TRBV20-1|14|NA|TRBD2
CSAQRGSSYNEQFF
TGCAGTGCGCAGCGGGGGAGCTCCTACAATGAGCAGTTCTTC
>TRBJ2-7|TRBV19|15|NA|NA
CASSGNGSSTYEQYF
TGTGCCAGTAGCGGAAACGGGAGTTCCACCTACGAGCAGTACTTC
>TRBJ2-7|TRBV10-3|16|NA|TRBD1
CAISDFTGQGAYEQYF
TGTGCCATCAGTGACTTTACGGGACAGGGGGCCTACGAGCAGTACTTC
>TRBJ2-3|TRBV20-1|14|many|NA
CSARLRFGTDTQYF
TGCAGTGCTAGATTAAGGTTCGGGACAGATACGCAGTATTTT
>TRBJ2-3|TRBV11-2|16|NA|NA
CASSLDPGRSTDTQYF
TGTGCCAGCAGCTTAGACCCAGGGCGGAGCACAGATACGCAGTATTTT
>TRBJ2-1|TRBV27|16|few|NA
CASSNPRGQGRSEQFF
TGTGCCAGCAGCAACCCGCGGGGGCAGGGGAGGAGTGAGCAGTTCTTC
>TRBJ2-1|TRBV24-1|16|NA|NA
CATSDRFGGKDNEQFF
TGTGCCACCAGTGATCGTTTCGGGGGTAAGGACAATGAGCAGTTCTTC
>TRBJ2-7|TRBV12-3/TRBV12-4|19|many|NA
CASTGRGQGDSGKHYEQYF
TGTGCCAGCACCGGAAGGGGACAGGGCGATAGCGGGAAACACTACGAGCAGTACTTC
>TRBJ2-1|TRBV7-6|15|NA|NA
CASSREGGGPYEQFF
TGTGCCAGCAGCCGGGAAGGGGGGGGCCCATATGAGCAGTTCTTC
>TRBJ2-3|TRBV15|14|NA|TRBD2
CATRDREGTDTQYF
TGTGCCACCAGGGACCGGGAGGGCACAGATACGCAGTATTTT
>TRBJ2-7|TRBV6-5|14|NA|TRBD2
CASSYGRVGDEQYF
TGTGCCAGCAGTTACGGGAGGGTTGGGGACGAGCAGTACTTC
>TRBJ2-7|TRBV10-2|13|NA|TRBD1
CASRGGGGLEQYF
TGCGCCAGCAGAGGGGGCGGCGGGTTGGAGCAGTACTTC
>TRBJ2-1|TRBV11-2|18|many|TRBD2
CASSPDFTGTSGYNEQFF
TGTGCCAGCAGCCCCGACTTCACCGGGACTAGCGGGTACAATGAGCAGTTCTTC
>TRBJ2-1|TRBV11-2|14|NA|NA
CASGFNTVYNEQFF
TGTGCCAGCGGCTTCAACACAGTTTACAATGAGCAGTTCTTC
>TRBJ2-4|TRBV24-1|11|many|NA
CATKDKNIQYF
TGTGCCACCAAAGATAAGAACATTCAGTACTTC
>TRBJ1-1|TRBV15|15|NA|NA
CATSRDPGVNTEAFF
TGTGCCACCAGCAGAGATCCTGGGGTGAACACTGAAGCTTTCTTT
>TRBJ2-7|TRBV7-9|13|NA|TRBD1
CATAWTGDYEQYF
TGTGCCACCGCCTGGACAGGGGACTACGAGCAGTACTTC
>TRBJ2-1|TRBV5-1|17|NA|TRBD2
CASSPETGGSSYNGQLF
TGCGCCAGCAGCCCCGAGACGGGGGGAAGCTCCTACAATGGGCAGTTATTC
>TRBJ2-2|TRBV15|18|many|TRBD2
CATSRGPAGGGGTGELFF
TGTGCCACCAGCAGAGGCCCAGCGGGAGGAGGTGGCACCGGGGAGCTGTTTTTT
>TRBJ2-7|TRBV20-1|12|NA|NA
CSARESSYEQYF
TGCAGTGCTAGGGAAAGCTCCTACGAGCAGTACTTC
>TRBJ2-7|TRBV10-2|15|NA|NA
CASSSGMGLLYEQYF
TGCGCCAGCAGCTCCGGGATGGGACTCCTCTACGAGCAGTACTTC
>TRBJ1-3|TRBV19|13|many|NA
CASSIDSGNTIYF
TGTGCCAGTAGCATCGACTCTGGAAACACCATATATTTT
>TRBJ2-3|TRBV25-1|14|NA|TRBD2
CASSEGGGEDTQYF
TGTGCCAGCAGTGAAGGGGGAGGGGAAGATACGCAGTATTTT
>TRBJ2-1|TRBV2|13|many|TRBD2
CASTNGRWGEQFF
TGTGCCAGCACCAACGGGAGGTGGGGTGAGCAGTTCTTC
>TRBJ1-2|TRBV10-1|12|NA|NA
CASSRQNYGYTF
TGCGCCAGCAGTAGGCAGAACTATGGCTACACCTTC
>TRBJ1-5|TRBV6-1|14|NA|TRBD1
CASRSGTANQPQHF
TGTGCCAGCAGGTCCGGGACAGCCAATCAGCCCCAGCATTTT
>TRBJ1-2|TRBV5-6|12|NA|TRBD1
CASSWDRAGYTF
TGTGCCAGCAGCTGGGACAGGGCCGGCTACACCTTC
>TRBJ1-2|TRBV7-9|15|NA|NA
CASSSQPTGSYGYTF
TGTGCCAGCAGCTCCCAACCCACGGGGAGCTATGGCTACACCTTC
>TRBJ1-5|TRBV19|15|NA|TRBD1
CASSAGQEYNQPQHF
TGTGCCAGTAGTGCTGGACAGGAGTACAATCAGCCCCAGCATTTT
>TRBJ1-5|TRBV12-3/TRBV12-4|14|NA|TRBD1
CASSGDRGIVPQHF
TGTGCCAGCAGTGGGGACAGGGGGATTGTGCCCCAGCATTTT
>TRBJ2-7|TRBV3-1|14|few|TRBD1
CASSRQGPTYEQYF
TGTGCCAGCAGCCGACAGGGTCCCACCTACGAGCAGTACTTC
>TRBJ2-7|TRBV19|14|once|NA
CASSRLRGPYEQYF
TGTGCCAGTAGTAGACTCAGAGGGCCCTACGAGCAGTACTTC
>TRBJ1-1|TRBV12-5|16|NA|NA
CASGLVAGLGNTEAFF
TGTGCTAGTGGTTTAGTCGCGGGGTTAGGGAACACTGAAGCTTTCTTT
>TRBJ2-5|TRBV28|13|many|TRBD1
CASGGTGEETQYF
TGTGCCAGCGGTGGAACAGGGGAGGAGACCCAGTACTTC
>TRBJ2-5|TRBV19|12|NA|NA
CASSMGLETQYF
TGTGCCAGTAGTATGGGTTTGGAGACCCAGTACTTC
>TRBJ1-2|TRBV9|15|NA|TRBD1
CASSVGGTGNYGYTF
TGTGCCAGCAGCGTAGGGGGGACAGGGAACTATGGCTACACCTTC
>TRBJ1-4|TRBV2|14|NA|NA
CASRDSVTNEKLAF
TGTGCCAGCAGGGACAGCGTAACTAATGAAAAACTGGCTTTT
>TRBJ1-1|TRBV25-1|16|many|TRBD1
CASRKRSGGLSTEAFF
TGTGCCAGCAGGAAGAGGTCAGGGGGCTTGAGCACTGAAGCTTTCTTT